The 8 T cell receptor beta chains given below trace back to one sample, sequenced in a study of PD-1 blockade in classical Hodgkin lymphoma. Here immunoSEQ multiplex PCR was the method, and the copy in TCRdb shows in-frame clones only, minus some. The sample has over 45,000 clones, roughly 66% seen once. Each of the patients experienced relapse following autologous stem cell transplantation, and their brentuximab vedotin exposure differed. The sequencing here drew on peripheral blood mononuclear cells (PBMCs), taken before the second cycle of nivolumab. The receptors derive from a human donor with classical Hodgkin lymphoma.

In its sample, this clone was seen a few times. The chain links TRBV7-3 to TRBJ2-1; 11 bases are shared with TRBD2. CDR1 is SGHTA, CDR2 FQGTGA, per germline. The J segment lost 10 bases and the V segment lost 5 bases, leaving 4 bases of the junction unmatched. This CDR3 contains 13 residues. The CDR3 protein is CASSPGLAAEQFF. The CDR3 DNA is TGTGCCAGCAGCCCGGGACTAGCGGCCGAGCAGTTCTTC.

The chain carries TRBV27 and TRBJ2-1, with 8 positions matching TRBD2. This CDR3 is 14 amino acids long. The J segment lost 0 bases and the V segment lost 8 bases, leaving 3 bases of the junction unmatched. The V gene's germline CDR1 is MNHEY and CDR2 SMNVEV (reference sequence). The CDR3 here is CASSAGGSYNEQFF. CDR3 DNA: TGTGCCAGCTCGGCGGGAGGCTCCTACAATGAGCAGTTCTTC.

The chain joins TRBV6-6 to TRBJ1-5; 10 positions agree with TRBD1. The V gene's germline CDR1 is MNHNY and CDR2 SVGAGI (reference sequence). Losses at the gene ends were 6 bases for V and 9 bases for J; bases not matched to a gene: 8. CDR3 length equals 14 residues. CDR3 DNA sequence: TGTGCCAGCAGGTCCGGGACAGGGGCTGGGCCCCAGCATTTT. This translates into CASRSGTGAGPQHF.

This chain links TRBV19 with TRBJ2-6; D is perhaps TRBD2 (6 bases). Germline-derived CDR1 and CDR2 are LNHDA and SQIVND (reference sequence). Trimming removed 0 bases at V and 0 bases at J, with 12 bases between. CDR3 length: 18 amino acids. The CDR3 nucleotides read TGTGCCAGTAGTATAGACCGGGGGAGGAGCTCTGGGGCCAACGTCCTGACTTTC. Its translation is CASSIDRGRSSGANVLTF.

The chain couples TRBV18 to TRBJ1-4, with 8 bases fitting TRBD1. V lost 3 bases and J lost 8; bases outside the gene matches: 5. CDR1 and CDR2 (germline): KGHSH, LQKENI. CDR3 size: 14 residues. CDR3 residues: CASSPDRGYEKLFF. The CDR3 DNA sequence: TGTGCCAGCTCACCCGACAGGGGATACGAAAAACTGTTTTTT. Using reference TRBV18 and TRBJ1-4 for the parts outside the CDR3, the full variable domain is NAGVMQNPRHLVRRRGQEARLRCSPMKGHSHVYWYRQLPEEGLKFMVYLQKENIIDESGMPKERFSAEFPKEGPSILRIQQVVRGDSAAYFCASSPDRGYEKLFFGSGTQLSVL.

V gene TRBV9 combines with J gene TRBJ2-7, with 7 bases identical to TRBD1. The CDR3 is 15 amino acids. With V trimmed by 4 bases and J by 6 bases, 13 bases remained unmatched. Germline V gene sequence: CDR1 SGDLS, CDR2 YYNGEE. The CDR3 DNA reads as TGTGCCAGCAGCCTAGGGACAGCTCTTACAAGCGAGCAGTACTTC. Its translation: CASSLGTALTSEQYF.

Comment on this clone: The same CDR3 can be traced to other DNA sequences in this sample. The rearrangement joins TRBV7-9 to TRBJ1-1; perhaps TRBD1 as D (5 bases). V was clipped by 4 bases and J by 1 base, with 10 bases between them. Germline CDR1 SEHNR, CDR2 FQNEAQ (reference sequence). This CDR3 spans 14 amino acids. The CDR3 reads CASSSTDRNTEAFF. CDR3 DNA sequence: TGTGCCAGCAGCTCAACCGACAGGAACACTGAAGCTTTCTTT.

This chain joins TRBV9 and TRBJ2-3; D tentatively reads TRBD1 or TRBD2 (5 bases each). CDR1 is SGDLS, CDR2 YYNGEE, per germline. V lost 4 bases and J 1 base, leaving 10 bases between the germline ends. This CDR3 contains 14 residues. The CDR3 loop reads CASSRGTRTDTQYF. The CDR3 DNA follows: TGTGCCAGCAGCAGAGGGACCCGCACAGATACGCAGTATTTT.